Detailed here is one T cell receptor (beta chain). Its specificity is not known. Some clones are missing from TCRdb's copy, which holds only in-frame ones; the method was immunoSEQ multiplex PCR. The table includes 80,000 to 95,000 clones, 85% to 95% detected once. This sample was included in a study of graft-versus-host responses after intestinal transplantation. Study conclusions and caveats: When patients had graft-donor T cell macrochimerism, their allografts held high graft-versus-host to host-versus-graft clonal ratios. Present in recipient marrow, GvH clones included some that appeared first in ileum or blood.

The CDR3 has 12 amino acids. Looked up from germline, CDR1 is GTSNPN and CDR2 is SVGIG (reference sequence). V lost 2 bases and J 7 bases, leaving 9 bases between the germline ends. V and J are TRBV30 and TRBJ2-1, with TRBD1 as a possible D gene (5 bases). This clonotype was sampled from a human donor who received an intestinal transplant. This specimen was unstimulated CD8+ T cells sorted from spleen or lymph node cells, taken before intestinal transplant. DNA of the CDR3: TGTGCCTGGAGTTACGGACAAAATGAGCAGTTCTTC. The encoded protein is CAWSYGQNEQFF.